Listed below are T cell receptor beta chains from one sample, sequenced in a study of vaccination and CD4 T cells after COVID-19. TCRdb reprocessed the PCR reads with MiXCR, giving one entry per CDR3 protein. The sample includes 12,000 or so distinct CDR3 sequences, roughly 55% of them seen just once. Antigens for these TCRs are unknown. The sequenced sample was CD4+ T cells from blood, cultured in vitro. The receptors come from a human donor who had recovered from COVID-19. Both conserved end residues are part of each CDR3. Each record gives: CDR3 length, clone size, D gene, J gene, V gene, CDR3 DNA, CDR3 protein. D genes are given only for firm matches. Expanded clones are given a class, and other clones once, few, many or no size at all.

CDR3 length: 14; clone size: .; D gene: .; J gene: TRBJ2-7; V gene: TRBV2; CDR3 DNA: TGTGCCAGCAAACAAAGCGGGCTGGTTTACGAGCAGTACTTC; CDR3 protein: CASKQSGLVYEQYF
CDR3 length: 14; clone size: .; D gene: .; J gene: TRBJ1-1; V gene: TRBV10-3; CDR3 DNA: TGTGCCATCAGGAAGGATGCGTCGAACACTGAAGCTTTCTTT; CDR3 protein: CAIRKDASNTEAFF
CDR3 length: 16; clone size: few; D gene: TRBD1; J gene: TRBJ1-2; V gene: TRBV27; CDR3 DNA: TGTGCCAGCACGAACTTGGACAGGGGGTACCTCTATGGCTACACCTTC; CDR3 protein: CASTNLDRGYLYGYTF
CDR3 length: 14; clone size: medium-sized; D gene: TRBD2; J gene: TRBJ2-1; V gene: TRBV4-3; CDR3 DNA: TGCGCCAGCAGTGGGACTACCTTCGCCTATGAGCAGTTCTTC; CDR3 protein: CASSGTTFAYEQFF
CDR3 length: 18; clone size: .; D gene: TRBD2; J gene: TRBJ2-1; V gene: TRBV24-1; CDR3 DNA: TGTGCCACCAGTGATTACCGGACTAGCGGGAGATGGGGCAATGAGCAGTTCTTC; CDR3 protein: CATSDYRTSGRWGNEQFF
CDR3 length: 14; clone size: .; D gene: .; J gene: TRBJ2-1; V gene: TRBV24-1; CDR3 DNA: TGTGCCACCAGCACCCAGGCAACAGGCAATGAGCAGTTCTTC; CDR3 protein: CATSTQATGNEQFF
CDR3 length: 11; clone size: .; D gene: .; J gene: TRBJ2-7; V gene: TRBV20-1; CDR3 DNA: TGCAGTGCTAAGGACTCCTACGAGCAGTACTTC; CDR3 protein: CSAKDSYEQYF
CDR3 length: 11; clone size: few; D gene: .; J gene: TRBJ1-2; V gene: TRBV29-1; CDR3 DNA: TGCAGCGTTGAAAATAACTATGGCTACACCTTC; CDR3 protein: CSVENNYGYTF
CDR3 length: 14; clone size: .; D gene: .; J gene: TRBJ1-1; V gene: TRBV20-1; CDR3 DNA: TGCAGTGCTAGACGTGGAGTGAGGAACACTGAAGCTTTCTTT; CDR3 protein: CSARRGVRNTEAFF
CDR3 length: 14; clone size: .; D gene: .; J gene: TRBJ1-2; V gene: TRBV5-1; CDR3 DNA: TGCGCCAGCAGGGATACCGGGGGCGGCTATGGCTACACCTTC; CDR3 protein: CASRDTGGGYGYTF
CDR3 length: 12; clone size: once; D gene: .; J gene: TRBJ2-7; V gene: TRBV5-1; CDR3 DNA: TGCGCCAGCAGCCCCGGACAGTACGAGCAGTACTTC; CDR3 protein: CASSPGQYEQYF
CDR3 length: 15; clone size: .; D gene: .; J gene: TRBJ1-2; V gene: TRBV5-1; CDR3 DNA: TGCGCCAGCAGCCCCGAGGGCGTAGCTAACTATGGCTACACCTTC; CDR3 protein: CASSPEGVANYGYTF
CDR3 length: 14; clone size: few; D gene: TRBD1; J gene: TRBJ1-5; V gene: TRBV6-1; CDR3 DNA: TGTGCCAGCAGACGGACAGGGGAGGGCCAGCCCCAGCATTTT; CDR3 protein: CASRRTGEGQPQHF
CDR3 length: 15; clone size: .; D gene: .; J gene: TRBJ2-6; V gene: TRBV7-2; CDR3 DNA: TGTGCCAGCAGCGTCCGAGGAAACGGGGCCAACGTCCTGACTTTC; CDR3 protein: CASSVRGNGANVLTF
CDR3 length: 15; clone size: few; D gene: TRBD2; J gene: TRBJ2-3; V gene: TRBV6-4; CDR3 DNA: TGTGCCAGCAGTGAGGGGCGGGAGGTGACGGATACGCAGTATTTT; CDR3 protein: CASSEGREVTDTQYF
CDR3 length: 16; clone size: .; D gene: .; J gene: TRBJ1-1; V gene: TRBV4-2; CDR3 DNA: TGTGCCAGCAGTTCAATGTGGCAGCTGCCCAACACTGAAGCTTTCTTT; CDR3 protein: CASSSMWQLPNTEAFF
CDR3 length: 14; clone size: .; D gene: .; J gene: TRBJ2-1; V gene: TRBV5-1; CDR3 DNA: TGCGCCAGCAGCTTCGGACAGCTATACAATGAGCAGTTCTTC; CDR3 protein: CASSFGQLYNEQFF
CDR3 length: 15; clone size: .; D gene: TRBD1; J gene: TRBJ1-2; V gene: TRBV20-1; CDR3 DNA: TGCAGTGCGCCCGGTCGGGGACAGGGTCATTATGGCTACACCTTC; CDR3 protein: CSAPGRGQGHYGYTF
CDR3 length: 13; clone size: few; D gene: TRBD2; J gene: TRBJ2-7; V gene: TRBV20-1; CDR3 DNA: TGCAGTGCTCGGGGACTAGCGGATTACGAGCAGTACTTC; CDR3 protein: CSARGLADYEQYF
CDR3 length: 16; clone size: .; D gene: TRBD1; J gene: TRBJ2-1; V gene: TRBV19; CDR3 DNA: TGTGCCAGTACAGGAGGATGGGCAGGGGGCCTCAATGAGCAGTTCTTC; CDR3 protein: CASTGGWAGGLNEQFF
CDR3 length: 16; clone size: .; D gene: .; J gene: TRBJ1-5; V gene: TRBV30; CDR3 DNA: TGTGCCTGGAGTGTACGGAGTACAGGCGACAATCAGCCCCAGCATTTT; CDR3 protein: CAWSVRSTGDNQPQHF
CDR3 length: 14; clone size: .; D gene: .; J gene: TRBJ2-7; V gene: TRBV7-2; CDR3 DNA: TGTGCCAGCAGCTCCCCGGGACTTTCCTACGAGCAGTACTTC; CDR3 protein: CASSSPGLSYEQYF
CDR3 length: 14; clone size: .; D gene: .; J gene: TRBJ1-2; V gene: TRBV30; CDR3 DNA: TGTGCCTGGAGCAGTGGGCAATTTAACTATGGCTACACCTTC; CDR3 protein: CAWSSGQFNYGYTF
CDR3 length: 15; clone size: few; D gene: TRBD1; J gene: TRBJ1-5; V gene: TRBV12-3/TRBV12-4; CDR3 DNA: TGTGCCAGCAGTTTAGGGACAGGGGACAATCAGCCCCAGCATTTT; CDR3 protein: CASSLGTGDNQPQHF
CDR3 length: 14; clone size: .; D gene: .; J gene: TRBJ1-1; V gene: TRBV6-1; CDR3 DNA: TGTGCCAGCAGTCTAGGGCAGATAGGCACTGAAGCTTTCTTT; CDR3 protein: CASSLGQIGTEAFF
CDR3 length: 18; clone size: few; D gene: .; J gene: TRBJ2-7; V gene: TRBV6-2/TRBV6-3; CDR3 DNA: TGTGCCAGCATGACCGGGTCCTTTAAGGAACTGCACTCCTACGAGCAGTACTTC; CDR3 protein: CASMTGSFKELHSYEQYF